This T cell receptor (beta chain) derives from a study of CD8+ T cells in alopecia areata. Looking at the study overall: Tofacitinib administration to treated patients was oral, at 5 to 10 mg twice daily.

Extracted RNA was reverse transcribed, and the resulting cDNA served as sequencing template. Data came from immunoSEQ multiplex PCR; TCRdb stores just in-frame clones and leaves some out. Here the sample spans about 180,000 clones, 50% to 60% being singletons. Peripheral blood and lesional scalp punch biopsies were taken from alopecia areata patients. The CDR3 runs to 15 residues. Germline lookup yields CDR1 MNHEY and CDR2 SVGAGI. V was clipped by 6 bases and J by 5 bases; unmatched bases: 9. The starting material was CD4+ T cells sorted from blood, obtained at week 0. This receptor was obtained from a human donor with alopecia areata. This chain connects TRBV6-5 to TRBJ2-5, with 10 bases that match TRBD2. CDR3 region: CASRTSGASGETQYF. The CDR3 DNA follows: TGTGCCAGCAGAACTAGCGGGGCCTCTGGGGAGACCCAGTACTTC.